A selection of T cell receptor beta chains follows, all from one sample in a study of blood T cell repertoires in COVID-19. Sequenced by immunoSEQ multiplex PCR; TCRdb stores in-frame clones only, minus some. The table shows a few hundred thousand clones, with 70% to 90% occurring only once. The source material was PBMCs or T cells enriched from blood (not recorded which). The source is a woman aged 45-65 years who had recovered from COVID-19. Each CDR3 is given with its conserved first and last residue. Each record gives: CDR3 protein, CDR3 DNA, V gene, J gene, D gene, clone size. A D gene is named only where the DNA matches it firmly. Size is stated for part of the rows, as once, few or many counts, or as a class when the clone is expanded.

CASRRTSGTQETQYF	TGTGCCAGCAGGCGGACTAGCGGGACCCAAGAGACCCAGTACTTC	TRBV6-5	TRBJ2-5	TRBD2	NA
CASSLLGVQNTGELFF	TGTGCCAGCAGCTTACTCGGGGTCCAGAACACCGGGGAGCTGTTTTTT	TRBV7-9	TRBJ2-2	NA	NA
CASTALEGETQYF	TGTGCCAGTACGGCGTTGGAGGGGGAGACCCAGTACTTC	TRBV2	TRBJ2-5	NA	NA
CASSPTGAGTVTQYF	TGTGCCAGCAGTCCAACAGGGGCGGGGACGGTGACCCAGTACTTC	TRBV28	TRBJ2-5	NA	few
CASRLWSRLAGVSSSYNEQFF	TGTGCAAGTCGCTTATGGTCGCGACTAGCGGGAGTTTCGAGCTCCTACAATGAGCAGTTCTTC	TRBV12-2	TRBJ2-1	NA	NA
CASSLPRTSTELNEQFF	TGTGCCAGCAGTCTCCCAAGGACTAGCACCGAGCTTAATGAGCAGTTCTTC	TRBV28	TRBJ2-1	TRBD2	NA
CASSLGLAGVSETQYF	TGTGCCAGTAGTCTGGGACTAGCGGGAGTTTCCGAGACCCAGTACTTC	TRBV19	TRBJ2-5	TRBD2	NA
CASSLAGTTQYF	TGTGCCAGCAGCTTGGCGGGAACCACGCAGTATTTT	TRBV5-4	TRBJ2-3	NA	NA
CASRPSGASTDTQYF	TGTGCCAGTAGACCTAGCGGAGCTAGCACAGATACGCAGTATTTT	TRBV19	TRBJ2-3	TRBD2	NA
CASSVGLAGLGDGELFF	TGCGCCAGCAGCGTGGGACTAGCGGGCTTGGGGGACGGGGAGCTGTTTTTT	TRBV5-1	TRBJ2-2	TRBD2	few
CASSPQLAHNEQFF	TGTGCCAGCAGCCCTCAACTAGCGCACAATGAGCAGTTCTTC	TRBV7-3	TRBJ2-1	TRBD2	NA
CASSESPNYGYTF	TGTGCCAGCTCCGAGTCTCCTAACTATGGCTACACCTTC	TRBV6-4	TRBJ1-2	NA	NA
CASSLGGLVLAGELFF	TGTGCCAGCAGCTTGGGGGGACTAGTCTTGGCCGGGGAGCTGTTTTTT	TRBV5-4	TRBJ2-2	TRBD2	once
CASSSWDRGVSGNTIYF	TGTGCCAGCAGTTCATGGGACAGAGGAGTTTCTGGAAACACCATATATTTT	TRBV28	TRBJ1-3	TRBD1	once
CASSFRVIRDTQYF	TGTGCCAGCAGCTTCCGGGTTATCAGAGATACGCAGTATTTT	TRBV5-5	TRBJ2-3	NA	NA
CASSIGRGVSNEQFF	TGTGCCAGCAGCATCGGGAGGGGGGTCTCCAATGAGCAGTTCTTC	TRBV7-3	TRBJ2-1	TRBD2	NA
CASSHPRGMLQETQYF	TGCGCCAGCAGCCACCCCAGGGGGATGCTCCAAGAGACCCAGTACTTC	TRBV4-1	TRBJ2-5	TRBD1	NA
CASSILAGSSYEQYF	TGTGCCAGCAGTATACTAGCGGGCTCCTCCTACGAGCAGTACTTC	TRBV11-2	TRBJ2-7	TRBD2	NA
CASTLLAGGPVGELFF	TGTGCCAGCACCCTACTAGCGGGAGGGCCCGTCGGGGAGCTGTTTTTT	TRBV27	TRBJ2-2	TRBD2	NA
CAISESRGGTEAFF	TGTGCCATCAGTGAGTCGAGGGGGGGGACTGAAGCTTTCTTT	TRBV10-3	TRBJ1-1	NA	NA
CASRTGGNQPQHF	TGTGCCAGCAGGACAGGTGGCAATCAGCCCCAGCATTTT	TRBV6-5	TRBJ1-5	NA	NA
CASSRTGSYEQYF	TGTGCCAGCAGCCGGACAGGGTCCTACGAGCAGTACTTC	TRBV6-5	TRBJ2-7	TRBD1	NA
CSGRTVRGYTF	TGCAGTGGGAGGACAGTGAGGGGCTACACCTTC	TRBV20-1	TRBJ1-2	NA	once
CATSDPRGGSHEQFF	TGTGCCACCAGTGACCCCCGGGGGGGTTCACATGAGCAGTTCTTC	TRBV24-1	TRBJ2-1	TRBD2	NA